Sequencing of this TCR beta chain was carried out in a study of blood T cell repertoires in COVID-19. A single count supports this clone. The CDR3 consists of 15 residues. Clones were read by immunoSEQ multiplex PCR, and TCRdb kept only the in-frame ones, dropping some. The data hold 250,000 to 350,000 clones, with 85% observed a single time. This receptor was taken from a woman in her fifties or sixties who had recovered from COVID-19. Sequences were obtained from PBMCs or T cells enriched from blood (not recorded which). The chain recombines TRBV1 with TRBJ2-7; the table gives TRBD2 as D, unverified against the DNA. TRBV1 is reported as a pseudogene. Here the CDR3 reads CTSSQEPAGYYEQYF. CDR3 in DNA: TGCACCAGCAGCCAAGAACCAGCGGGGTACTACGAGCAGTACTTC.